A selection of T cell receptor beta chains follows, all from one sample in a study of identical twins. TCRdb re-called the 5' RACE reads with MiXCR, one entry per CDR3 protein. The table includes roughly 190,000 distinct CDR3 sequences, about 16% detected once. Separately, the same data were catalogued under a study of T cells expressing NK-cell markers.

Source material: CD8+ T cells sorted from blood. All receptors come from a woman between 18 and 29 years old in good health. Both conserved end residues are part of each CDR3. The D gene is left open where the match is weak. Clone size appears in some rows only: once, few, many, or a class for an expanded clone.

>.|TRBJ2-1|.|TRBV7-8
TGTGCCAGCAGCTTAGCGGGGGGCCGTATAAATGAGCAGTTCTTC
CASSLAGGRINEQFF
>TRBD2|TRBJ2-2|.|TRBV9
TGTGCCAGCAGCGTTTCCCCCTCCAGCGGGAGTTTTGACGGGGAGCTGTTTTTT
CASSVSPSSGSFDGELFF
>.|TRBJ2-5|many|TRBV9
TGTGCCAGCAGCAGTGGCTACAACCAAGAGACCCAGTACTTC
CASSSGYNQETQYF
>.|TRBJ2-2|.|TRBV7-9
TGTGCCAGCAGCTTTGAACACACCGGGGAGCTGTTTTTT
CASSFEHTGELFF
>.|TRBJ2-1|few|TRBV7-9
TGTGCCAGCAGCTTGGTCCTAGAGGGAGGCGAGCAGTTCTTC
CASSLVLEGGEQFF
>TRBD2|TRBJ2-1|few|TRBV5-5
TGTGCCAGCAACGACCCGGGACTAGCCTACAATGAGCAGTTCTTC
CASNDPGLAYNEQFF
>.|TRBJ2-1|.|TRBV7-9
TGTGCCAGCAGCTTAGCCGGGGACACGGCCGGCAATGAGCAGTTCTTC
CASSLAGDTAGNEQFF
>.|TRBJ2-7|few|TRBV20-1
TGCAGTGCGGCTGACTCCCCCTACGAGCAGTACTTC
CSAADSPYEQYF
>.|TRBJ2-7|.|TRBV7-9
TGTGCCAGCAGCACGCTTGAGGGCGACTCCTACGAGCAGTACTTC
CASSTLEGDSYEQYF
>.|TRBJ2-2|.|TRBV3-1
TGTGCCAGCAGCCAAGATCACGGAAACACCGGGGAGCTGTTTTTT
CASSQDHGNTGELFF
>.|TRBJ2-7|.|TRBV29-1
TGCAGCGCCAATGACGGGAGCTCCTACGAGCAGTACTTC
CSANDGSSYEQYF
>TRBD1|TRBJ1-1|few|TRBV5-1
TGCGCCACAGGACAGGGTTCGGGTACTGAAGCTTTCTTT
CATGQGSGTEAFF
>TRBD2|TRBJ2-7|.|TRBV28
TGTGCCAGCAGTTTGGGAGGGGCGGGTAACGAGCAGTACTTC
CASSLGGAGNEQYF
>.|TRBJ1-1|once|TRBV7-9
TGTGCCAGCAGCTCGGGGAATGGGGCGACGAACACTGAAGCTTTCTTT
CASSSGNGATNTEAFF
>TRBD1|TRBJ2-1|.|TRBV7-6
TGTGCCAGCAGCTCCCACCCTAGCGTCGGGACAGGCTACAATGAGCAGTTCTTC
CASSSHPSVGTGYNEQFF
>.|TRBJ2-5|.|TRBV12-3/TRBV12-4
TGTGCCAGCAGTTTCGTCGGGGATCGCCAAGAGACCCAGTACTTC
CASSFVGDRQETQYF
>TRBD1|TRBJ1-2|few|TRBV3-1
TGTGCCAGCAGCCAACGTCGGGACAGGGTGTATGGCTACACCTTC
CASSQRRDRVYGYTF
>.|TRBJ2-7|many|TRBV7-8
TGTGCCAGCAGCTCCCGCGGGGACCACGACCACTACGAGCAGTACTTC
CASSSRGDHDHYEQYF
>TRBD2|TRBJ2-1|.|TRBV5-6
TGTGCCAGCAGCCTGGGACTAGCGGGAGTTGAGCAGTTCTTC
CASSLGLAGVEQFF
>TRBD2|TRBJ2-4|few|TRBV20-1
TGCAGTGCTAGGGGACCCGGACTAGCGGGGGGACAGAACATTCAGTACTTC
CSARGPGLAGGQNIQYF
>.|TRBJ1-2|.|TRBV12-3/TRBV12-4
TGTGCCAGCAGTAACTCGTACGGCTACACCTTC
CASSNSYGYTF
>.|TRBJ2-4|once|TRBV3-1
TGTGCCAGCAGCCTGGGTGCGTGGAGGGTGTCGAACATTCAGTACTTC
CASSLGAWRVSNIQYF
>.|TRBJ2-7|few|TRBV11-2
TGTGCCAGCAGCTCCATGGCGAGGTCCTACGAGCAGTACTTC
CASSSMARSYEQYF
>.|TRBJ2-7|.|TRBV10-1
TGCGCCAGCAGTCCCGGGACTTCACCCGAGCAGTACTTC
CASSPGTSPEQYF
>TRBD2|TRBJ2-1|.|TRBV20-1
TGCAGTGCTTGGACTAGTTCGATTTGGAATGAGCAGTTCTTC
CSAWTSSIWNEQFF
>TRBD1|TRBJ2-1|.|TRBV7-9
TGTGCCAGCAGCCAGACAGGGAAACTTTACAATGAGCAGTTCTTC
CASSQTGKLYNEQFF
>.|TRBJ1-1|few|TRBV5-1
TGCGCCAGCAGGGGAACGTGGATGGGGACTGAAGCTTTCTTT
CASRGTWMGTEAFF
>.|TRBJ2-3|.|TRBV9
TGTGCCAGCAGCGTAGATGACGGGGGGCCAGATACGCAGTATTTT
CASSVDDGGPDTQYF
>TRBD1|TRBJ2-7|.|TRBV5-6
TGTGCCAGCAGCTTGAGGTGGGACAGGGAATCTCCGTACTTC
CASSLRWDRESPYF
>.|TRBJ1-6|.|TRBV6-5
TGTGCCAGCAGTTACGGCTATAATTCACCCCTCCACTTT
CASSYGYNSPLHF
>TRBD1|TRBJ2-7|.|TRBV9
TGTGCCAGCAGCGTCGACTACAGGGGCTCCTACGAGCAGTACTTC
CASSVDYRGSYEQYF
>TRBD1|TRBJ2-3|few|TRBV29-1
TGCAGCGTTGTTTTAAGCGGGGACAGGGGCACAGATACGCAGTATTTT
CSVVLSGDRGTDTQYF
>TRBD1|TRBJ2-1|.|TRBV4-1
TGCGCCAGCAGCCAAGAATTGGGAACGGGCAGGGGGTTCTATGAGCAGTTCTTC
CASSQELGTGRGFYEQFF
>.|TRBJ2-7|.|TRBV12-3/TRBV12-4
TGTGCCAGCACCCCTGGGGTCCCCTACGAGCAGTACTTC
CASTPGVPYEQYF
>TRBD1|TRBJ2-7|few|TRBV9
TGTGCCAGCAGCGTAGAGACAGGGCAATACGAGCAGTACTTC
CASSVETGQYEQYF
>TRBD1|TRBJ2-7|.|TRBV7-9
TGTGCCAGCAGTTCAACCCGGGACAGGGGGCACGACGAGCAGTACTTC
CASSSTRDRGHDEQYF
>.|TRBJ1-1|.|TRBV15
TGTGCCACCAGCAGAGTCACTGAAGCTTTCTTT
CATSRVTEAFF
>.|TRBJ2-3|.|TRBV9
TGTGCCAGCAGCACTGTACGCACAGATACGCAGTATTTT
CASSTVRTDTQYF
>.|TRBJ1-2|.|TRBV7-9
TGTGCCAGCAGCCGCGCCGTGGGAAATAGGGTCTATGGCTACACCTTC
CASSRAVGNRVYGYTF
>.|TRBJ1-1|.|TRBV7-6
TGTGCCAGCAGCTTAACGGAGACTATGAACACTGAAGCTTTCTTT
CASSLTETMNTEAFF
>.|TRBJ1-2|few|TRBV19
TGTGCCAGTTCTGACGGTGGCTATGGCTACACCTTC
CASSDGGYGYTF
>.|TRBJ1-2|.|TRBV9
TGTGCCAGCAGCGTAGGTGATCGGTCCGGCTATGGAGGCTACACCTTC
CASSVGDRSGYGGYTF
>TRBD2|TRBJ2-5|.|TRBV6-2/TRBV6-3
TGTGCCAGCAGTTACTCCACTAGCGGGAGGGTTCAAGAGACCCAGTACTTC
CASSYSTSGRVQETQYF
>.|TRBJ1-1|many|TRBV5-1
TGCGCCAGCAGCTTGGTTTCGACGAACACTGAAGCTTTCTTT
CASSLVSTNTEAFF
>.|TRBJ1-4|few|TRBV6-5
TGTGCCAGCAGTTACTCGATCCGTGGGGGTGCAACTAATGAAAAACTGTTTTTT
CASSYSIRGGATNEKLFF
>.|TRBJ2-3|once|TRBV28
TGTGCCAGCAGTCCCCGGGACGGATACGAAGGTACGCAGTATTTT
CASSPRDGYEGTQYF
>TRBD1|TRBJ2-3|many|TRBV6-4
TGTGCCAGCAGTGCGACAACCTACAGGGGGGATACGCAGTATTTT
CASSATTYRGDTQYF
>.|TRBJ1-2|few|TRBV20-1
TGCAGTGCGAGTGGGGCTAACTATGGCTACACCTTC
CSASGANYGYTF
>TRBD1|TRBJ1-1|.|TRBV12-3/TRBV12-4
TGTGCCAGCAGTTTCGGACAGGGCTTTGAAGCTTTCTTT
CASSFGQGFEAFF
>TRBD2|TRBJ2-1|.|TRBV5-1
TGCGCCAGCACCGAGACTAGCGGGTACAATGAGCAGTTCTTC
CASTETSGYNEQFF